The 12 T cell receptor beta chains in this list originate from one sample, sequenced in a study of post-analysis software for immune sequencing data (dated by TCRdb to the mid-2010s). Paper-wide results and their limitations: Four to six TRBV segments, including TRBV5-6, TRBV5-1 and TRBV20-1, were significantly more frequent in patients than controls.

These receptors have no identified antigens. Library construction relied on PCR. TCRdb lists the instrument as Illumina HiSeq 2500. Unique molecular identifiers were incorporated into TCR beta cDNA libraries to reduce PCR and sequencing biases. TCRdb handled the public reads itself, with Q25 trimming in fastp and clone calling in MiXCR, and kept productive beta chains. Every distinct CDR3 protein forms one entry, paired with its most common genes and DNA. Recorded for this sample are 750,000 to 950,000 distinct CDR3 sequences; around 42% of them occurred a single time. Roughly 4.9% of the sample goes to the ten largest clones. The sample consisted of blood. The source of these receptors is a girl aged 5-17 years with multiple sclerosis.

The chain is built from TRBV14 and TRBJ2-5, with TRBD2 matching 12 bases. The closer fit of TRBJ2-7 to the DNA end suggests the J call may be wrong. The germline V gene has CDR1 SGHDN and CDR2 FVKESK. CDR3 length equals 16 residues. The DNA for the CDR3 is TGTGCCAGCAGCCAAACGGCTAGCGGGAGGGTCTACGAGCAGTACTTC. Amino acid sequence: CASSQTASGRVYEQYF.

V gene TRBV11-2 combines with J gene TRBJ2-3; D ambiguous. Germline CDR1 reads SGHAT; CDR2 reads FQNNGV. The V gene lost 1 base and the J gene lost 2 bases, with 13 bases spanning the gap. The CDR3 is 16 amino acids. The CDR3 spells CASSLGVVLDTDTQYF. The CDR3 bases are TGTGCCAGCAGCTTAGGGGTAGTCCTCGACACAGATACGCAGTATTTT.

The rearrangement joins TRBV19 to TRBJ2-1, with TRBD2 identical over 10 bases. The CDR3 loop spans 16 amino acids. The junction had 12 bases not matched to a gene; V was cut back by 6 bases and J by 7 bases. CDR1 is LNHDA and CDR2 is SQIVND in the germline V gene (reference sequence). The CDR3, as DNA: TGTGCCAGTAGGGAAGTCAGCGGGAGGGCCTTGAATGAGCAGTTCTTC. Translating it yields CASREVSGRALNEQFF.

The chain employs TRBV7-2 and TRBJ2-1, with 7 bases lining up with TRBD2. J was trimmed by 8 bases and V by 3 bases; bases with no gene match: 13. CDR1 is SGHTA, CDR2 FQGNSA, per germline. The CDR3 extends over 16 amino acids. CDR3 protein: CASSFLWTRVRDEQFF. Written as DNA, the CDR3 is TGTGCCAGCAGCTTCCTTTGGACTAGAGTCCGGGATGAGCAGTTCTTC.

The chain uses TRBV3-1 and TRBJ2-7; TRBD2 aligns across 14 bases. Germline V lookup: CDR1 LGHDT, CDR2 YNNKEL (reference sequence). This CDR3 has 20 amino acids. V shed 4 bases, J shed 3 bases, and the junction held 17 bases outside the gene matches. CDR3 sequence reads: CASSPQGTSGSKRFGYEQYF. The CDR3 DNA is TGTGCCAGCAGCCCCCAAGGGACTAGCGGGAGCAAAAGGTTTGGCTACGAGCAGTACTTC.

The sample holds a few counts of this clonotype. The chain joins TRBV7-2 to TRBJ1-2, with 7 bases matching TRBD1. With 6 bases clipped from V and 5 bases from J, the junction kept 9 bases outside the gene matches. This CDR3 has 14 residues. Germline CDR1 SGHTA, CDR2 FQGNSA. In nucleotides, the CDR3 is TGTGCCAGCAGTTCAGGGGGAGGAGCGTATGGCTACACCTTC. It codes for CASSSGGGAYGYTF.

In this sample, this clonotype turned up a few times. The chain recombines TRBV6-1 with TRBJ1-6, with TRBD1 matching over 12 bases. V trimming: 5 bases; J trimming: 8 bases; junction bases outside the gene matches: 10. Germline lookup yields CDR1 MNHNS and CDR2 SASEGT. This CDR3 is 17 amino acids long. The CDR3 bases are TGTGCCAGCAGTCCCCTCGGGACAGGGGGCGCCGATTCACCCCTCCACTTT. Protein product: CASSPLGTGGADSPLHF.

V gene TRBV11-2 combines with J gene TRBJ2-1; the D gene is possibly TRBD2 (6 bases). The CDR3 consists of 22 residues. CDR1 and CDR2 (germline): SGHAT, FQNNGV. Trimming stripped 2 bases from V and 7 bases from J, with 36 bases between. CDR3 nucleotide sequence: TGTGCCAGCAGCTTAAGGGAGTCATCGGGAGTCGCTAACTGGGGTGGGCTGAATGAGCAGTTCTTC. This sequence encodes CASSLRESSGVANWGGLNEQFF.

Many counts were recorded for this clonotype. The V and J genes are TRBV7-2 and TRBJ2-7; 10 positions agree with TRBD2. Germline V gene sequence: CDR1 SGHTA, CDR2 FQGNSA. V was pared by 3 bases and J by 0 bases, with 2 bases of the junction left unmatched. CDR3 size: 15 residues. The CDR3 DNA sequence: TGTGCCAGCAGCTTCGGACTAGCGGCCTCCTACGAGCAGTACTTC. Translation: CASSFGLAASYEQYF. Supplemented by reference TRBV7-2 and TRBJ2-7, the full variable domain reads GAGVSQSPSNKVTEKGKDVELRCDPISGHTALYWYRQSLGQGLEFLIYFQGNSAPDKSGLPSDRFSAERTGGSVSTLTIQRTQQEDSAVYLCASSFGLAASYEQYFGPGTRLTVT.

This clonotype was seen only a few times. The chain has TRBV12-3 or TRBV12-4 and TRBJ2-3; D gene ambiguous. The CDR3 runs 16 residues. V was cut by 7 bases and J by 1 base, with 18 bases left in between. The CDR3 bases are TGTGCCAGCATGGGTGAGACATCGGGCCGCACAGATACGCAGTATTTT. Amino acid sequence: CASMGETSGRTDTQYF.

There are a few counts of this clonotype. V and J are TRBV29-1 and TRBJ2-5; D remains unclear. Trimming shortened V by 6 bases and J by 4 bases, and 12 bases separated the two germline ends. The CDR3 is 12 residues long. In germline, CDR1 is SQVTM, CDR2 ANQGSEA. DNA of the CDR3: TGCAGCGTGGCCCTCGGGCCAGAGACCCAGTACTTC. As protein: CSVALGPETQYF.

J is TRBJ1-2 and V is TRBV6-2 or TRBV6-3; D gene uncertain. Germline loops: CDR1 MNHEY, CDR2 SVGEGT. The ends were cut back, 4 bases at V and 0 bases at J, with 12 bases in the middle. The CDR3 loop spans 15 amino acids. DNA for the CDR3: TGTGCCAGCAGTTTACGAAGACTGACTAACTATGGCTACACCTTC. The encoded protein is CASSLRRLTNYGYTF.